Listed below are T cell receptor beta chains from one sample, sequenced in a study of vaccination and CD4 T cells after COVID-19. Their antigen targets remain unknown. TCRdb re-called the PCR reads through MiXCR, storing one row per CDR3 protein. The sample lists about 26,000 distinct CDR3 sequences; approximately 44% were seen once. Sequencing was done on a sample of CD4+ T cells from blood, cultured in vitro. The origin of the receptors is a human donor who had recovered from COVID-19. The CDR3 runs from the conserved cysteine through the conserved F or W. The D gene is left open where the match is weak. The listing skips clone size in some rows; elsewhere it reads once, few, many or a size class.

j_call	d_call	clone_size	v_call	cdr3_aa	cdr3_nt
TRBJ2-7	NA	once	TRBV18	CASSPKTGHEQYF	TGTGCCAGCTCACCTAAAACAGGGCACGAGCAGTACTTC
TRBJ1-6	NA	NA	TRBV7-2	CASSHLVWGYSYNSPLHF	TGTGCCAGCAGTCATTTAGTGTGGGGGTACTCCTATAATTCACCCCTCCACTTT
TRBJ2-3	NA	once	TRBV5-1	CASSFLLTDTQYF	TGCGCCAGCAGCTTCTTGTTAACAGATACGCAGTATTTT
TRBJ2-2	NA	NA	TRBV19	CASSFRGSSNTGELFF	TGTGCCAGTAGTTTCAGGGGTAGTTCAAACACCGGGGAGCTGTTTTTT
TRBJ2-2	NA	NA	TRBV6-8	CASSPQRDTGELFF	TGTGCCAGCAGTCCCCAAAGAGACACCGGGGAGCTGTTTTTT
TRBJ2-3	TRBD1	NA	TRBV6-1	CASSRVRGTDTQYF	TGTGCCAGCAGTCGGGTCAGGGGGACAGATACGCAGTATTTT
TRBJ1-2	NA	NA	TRBV6-5	CASSSAPPDSYGYTF	TGTGCCAGCAGTTCCGCCCCTCCTGACAGTTATGGCTACACCTTC
TRBJ1-6	NA	NA	TRBV28	CASSLPQDNSPLHF	TGTGCCAGCAGTTTACCCCAGGATAATTCACCCCTCCACTTT
TRBJ1-1	NA	few	TRBV6-4	CASSERFDNTEAFF	TGTGCCAGCAGTGAGAGATTCGATAACACTGAAGCTTTCTTT
TRBJ2-1	TRBD2	NA	TRBV15	CATSIPGLAGHNEQFF	TGTGCCACCAGCATCCCGGGACTAGCGGGACACAATGAGCAGTTCTTC
TRBJ2-3	NA	few	TRBV7-8	CASSRTETSTDTQYF	TGTGCCAGCAGTAGGACTGAAACTAGCACAGATACGCAGTATTTT
TRBJ1-5	NA	NA	TRBV19	CASSSQGRSNQPQHF	TGTGCCAGTAGTTCACAGGGTCGGAGCAATCAGCCCCAGCATTTT
TRBJ2-7	NA	medium-sized	TRBV6-5	CASSYSQGTYEQYF	TGTGCCAGCAGTTACTCGCAGGGAACCTACGAGCAGTACTTC
TRBJ2-1	TRBD1	NA	TRBV7-2	CASSGTGGGWRGSYNEQFF	TGTGCCAGCTCAGGGACAGGGGGGGGGTGGCGGGGGTCCTACAATGAGCAGTTCTTC
TRBJ1-5	NA	NA	TRBV7-3	CASSLGSGQPQHF	TGTGCCAGCAGCTTGGGGAGCGGTCAGCCCCAGCATTTT
TRBJ1-2	TRBD1	NA	TRBV12-3/TRBV12-4	CASSSLQARGRTHGGYTF	TGTGCCAGCAGTTCTCTCCAGGCCAGGGGGCGAACCCACGGGGGCTACACCTTC
TRBJ1-2	NA	few	TRBV6-1	CASRSTGRSGTNYGYTF	TGTGCCAGCAGATCCACAGGGAGGTCGGGTACTAACTATGGCTACACCTTC
TRBJ2-3	NA	few	TRBV20-1	CSADISGASTDTQYF	TGCAGTGCTGACATTAGCGGAGCTAGCACAGATACGCAGTATTTT
TRBJ1-2	TRBD1	NA	TRBV2	CASRSGQSLDNYGYTF	TGTGCCAGCAGGTCGGGACAGTCATTGGATAACTATGGCTACACCTTC
TRBJ1-2	NA	few	TRBV6-5	CASSYSTGGRYTF	TGTGCCAGCAGTTACTCGACCGGGGGTCGCTACACCTTC
TRBJ2-7	TRBD1	NA	TRBV29-1	CSVKTGTGGRYEQYF	TGCAGCGTAAAAACCGGGACAGGGGGCAGGTACGAGCAGTACTTC
TRBJ2-7	NA	few	TRBV15	CATSGSGTVTSYEQYF	TGTGCCACCAGTGGTAGCGGGACAGTGACAAGCTACGAGCAGTACTTC
TRBJ1-4	NA	NA	TRBV20-1	CSASPQGPRGEKLFF	TGCAGTGCTAGTCCCCAGGGTCCTCGGGGTGAAAAACTGTTTTTT
TRBJ1-1	TRBD1	few	TRBV7-6	CASSIRQGVGTEAFF	TGTGCCAGCAGCATACGACAGGGAGTGGGCACTGAAGCTTTCTTT
TRBJ1-2	NA	NA	TRBV4-1	CASSLGFGGLIEGYTF	TGCGCCAGCAGCCTCGGTTTCGGGGGGCTGATTGAGGGCTACACCTTC
TRBJ2-3	NA	NA	TRBV10-3	CAISESQRGTDTQYF	TGTGCCATCAGTGAGTCGCAGCGTGGCACAGATACGCAGTATTTT
TRBJ1-1	TRBD1	NA	TRBV6-1	CASRGQGAVYSEAFF	TGTGCCTCCCGAGGACAGGGGGCAGTGTATTCTGAAGCTTTCTTT
TRBJ2-7	TRBD1	few	TRBV20-1	CSAKIRQGSSYEQYF	TGCAGTGCTAAGATCCGACAGGGGAGCTCCTACGAGCAGTACTTC
TRBJ1-5	NA	NA	TRBV6-2/TRBV6-3	CASSSDRISNQPQHF	TGTGCCAGCAGCTCCGACAGGATTAGCAATCAGCCCCAGCATTTT
TRBJ1-2	NA	NA	TRBV7-9	CASSRTDTNYGYTF	TGTGCCAGCAGCCGGACAGATACTAACTATGGCTACACCTTC
TRBJ1-2	NA	NA	TRBV30	CAWSASDYGYTF	TGTGCCTGGAGTGCCAGCGACTATGGCTACACCTTC
TRBJ1-1	NA	medium-sized	TRBV28	CASSLTRVGMNTEAFF	TGTGCCAGCAGTTTAACCAGGGTAGGCATGAACACTGAAGCTTTCTTT
TRBJ1-5	NA	few	TRBV20-1	CSARGVNRDPNQPQHF	TGCAGTGCCCGGGGGGTGAACAGGGATCCCAATCAGCCCCAGCATTTT
TRBJ2-1	NA	NA	TRBV6-1	CASRGGIHDNEQFF	TGTGCCAGCAGGGGCGGGATACACGACAATGAGCAGTTCTTC
TRBJ1-2	NA	NA	TRBV6-5	CASSYSRAGLNYGYTF	TGTGCCAGCAGTTACTCGAGGGCAGGGCTTAACTATGGCTACACCTTC
TRBJ1-3	NA	NA	TRBV20-1	CSANGPQMGGNTIYF	TGCAGTGCTAATGGTCCCCAGATGGGTGGAAACACCATATATTTT
TRBJ2-7	TRBD1	once	TRBV6-1	CASSRTGRHEQYF	TGTGCCAGCAGTCGGACAGGGCGACACGAGCAGTACTTC
TRBJ1-5	TRBD1	few	TRBV20-1	CSARDWGTGGQPQHF	TGCAGTGCTAGAGATTGGGGAACAGGGGGCCAGCCCCAGCATTTT
TRBJ2-1	NA	few	TRBV7-2	CASSLVWGLAAYNEQFF	TGTGCCAGCAGCTTGGTTTGGGGATTAGCGGCCTACAATGAGCAGTTCTTC
TRBJ1-2	NA	NA	TRBV14	CASSQGLGYGYAF	TGTGCCAGCAGCCAAGGTTTGGGGTATGGCTACGCCTTC
TRBJ2-3	NA	NA	TRBV11-3	CASSLGTDTQYF	TGTGCCAGCAGCTTAGGGACAGATACGCAGTATTTT
TRBJ2-2	NA	NA	TRBV7-7	CASSLEGNTGELFF	TGTGCCAGCAGCTTAGAAGGGAACACCGGGGAGCTGTTTTTT
TRBJ1-2	TRBD1	NA	TRBV5-1	CASSLSMGTGYGYTF	TGCGCCAGCAGCTTAAGTATGGGGACAGGATATGGCTACACCTTC
TRBJ2-2	TRBD2	NA	TRBV7-9	CASRKLAGGGTGELFF	TGTGCCAGCCGGAAGTTAGCGGGAGGTGGCACCGGGGAGCTGTTTTTT
TRBJ2-1	TRBD2	NA	TRBV9	CASSVAPQAAGGHLGYNEQFF	TGTGCCAGCAGCGTAGCACCCCAAGCAGCGGGGGGGCATTTGGGATACAATGAGCAGTTCTTC